Included here is one T cell receptor (beta chain) sequence, with context. Its specificity is unknown. The TRB cDNA libraries were prepared by 5' RACE with UMI labels. TCRdb reprocessed the 5' RACE reads and keeps a single row for each CDR3 protein, giving no DNA. The data show about 110,000 distinct CDR3 sequences, and the top ten clones hold 0.38%. Germline CDR1 SEHNR, CDR2 FQNEAQ (reference sequence). CDR3 size: 14 residues. This specimen comes from a study of CXCR3-negative and CXCR3-positive naive CD8 T cells. Study-wide results and caveats: Naive CXCR3-positive and CXCR3-negative cells shared TRBV-TRBJ usage; memory cells diverged. Comparison of naive cells showed more hydrophobic TRB CDR3s in CXCR3-positive than in CXCR3-negative naive cells.

In triplicate, each CD8+ T cell subset was sorted at around 290,000 cells per replicate. Within the CD8+ T cell compartment, naive cells were CD45RO-CCR7+CD27+CD95-. This receptor was identified in a human donor in good health. Some clones in this sample may be carry-over from other donors' samples. The chain couples TRBV7-9 to TRBJ2-7; TCRdb proposes TRBD1, but this gene call is untestable without DNA. The sample was naive CXCR3+ CD8+ T cells from blood. Subset specified: CD45RO-CCR7+CD27+CD95- naive CD8+ T cells expressing CXCR3 (TNR3+). The CDR3 sequence is CASSPRDKPYEQYF.